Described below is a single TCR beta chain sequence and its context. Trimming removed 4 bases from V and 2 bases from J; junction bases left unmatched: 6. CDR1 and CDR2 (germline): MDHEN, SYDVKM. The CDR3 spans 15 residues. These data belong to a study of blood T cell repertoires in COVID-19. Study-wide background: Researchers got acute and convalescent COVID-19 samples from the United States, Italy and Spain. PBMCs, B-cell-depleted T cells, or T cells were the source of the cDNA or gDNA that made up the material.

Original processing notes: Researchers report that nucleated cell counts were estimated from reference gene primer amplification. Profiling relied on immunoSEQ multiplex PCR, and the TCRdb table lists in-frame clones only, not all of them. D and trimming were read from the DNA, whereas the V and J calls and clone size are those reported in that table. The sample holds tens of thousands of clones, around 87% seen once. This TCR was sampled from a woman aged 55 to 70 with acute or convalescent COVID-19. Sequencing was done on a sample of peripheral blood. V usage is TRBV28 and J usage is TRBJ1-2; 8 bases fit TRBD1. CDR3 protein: CASSSPGQVNYGYTF. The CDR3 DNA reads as TGTGCCAGCAGTTCCCCGGGACAGGTGAACTATGGCTACACCTTC.